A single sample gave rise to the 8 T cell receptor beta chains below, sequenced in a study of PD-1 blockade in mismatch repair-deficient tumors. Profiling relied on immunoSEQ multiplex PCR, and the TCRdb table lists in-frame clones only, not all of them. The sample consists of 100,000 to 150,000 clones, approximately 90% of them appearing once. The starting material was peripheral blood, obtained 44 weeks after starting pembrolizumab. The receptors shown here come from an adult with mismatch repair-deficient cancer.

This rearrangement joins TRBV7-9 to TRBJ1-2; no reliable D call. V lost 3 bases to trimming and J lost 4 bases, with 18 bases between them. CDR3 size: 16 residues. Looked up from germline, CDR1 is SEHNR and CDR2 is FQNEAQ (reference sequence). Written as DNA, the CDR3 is TGTGCCAGCAGCTTTAGCCAACCCCGGGCCGTCTATGGCTACACCTTC. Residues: CASSFSQPRAVYGYTF.

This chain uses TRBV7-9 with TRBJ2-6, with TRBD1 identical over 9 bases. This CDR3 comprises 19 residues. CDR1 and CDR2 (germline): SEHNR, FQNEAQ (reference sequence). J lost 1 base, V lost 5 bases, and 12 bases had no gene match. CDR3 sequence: CASSGDRVTIQSGANVLTF. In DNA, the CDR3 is TGTGCCAGCAGCGGGGACAGGGTTACAATTCAGTCTGGGGCCAACGTCCTGACTTTC. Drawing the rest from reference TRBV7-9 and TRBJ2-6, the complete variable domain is DTGVSQNPRHKITKRGQNVTFRCDPISEHNRLYWYRQTLGQGPEFLTYFQNEAQLEKSRLLSDRFSAERPKGSFSTLEIQRTEQGDSAMYLCASSGDRVTIQSGANVLTFGAGSRLTVL.

The CDR3 coding sequence is TGTGCCAGCAGCTTAAAACCCGCGGGGACTGAAGCTTTCTTT. Translating it yields CASSLKPAGTEAFF. V and J are TRBV11-1 and TRBJ1-1; D unclear. Trimming pared 2 bases from V and 5 bases from J, leaving 12 bases between. The CDR3 runs 14 residues. From germline, CDR1 is SGHAT and CDR2 FQDESV (reference sequence).

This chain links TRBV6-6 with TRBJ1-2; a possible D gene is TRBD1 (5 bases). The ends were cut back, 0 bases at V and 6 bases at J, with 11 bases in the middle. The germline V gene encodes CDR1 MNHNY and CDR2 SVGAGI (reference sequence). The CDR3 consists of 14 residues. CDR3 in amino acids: CASSYSGTPHGYTF. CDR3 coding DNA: TGTGCCAGCAGTTACTCGGGGACTCCCCATGGCTACACCTTC.

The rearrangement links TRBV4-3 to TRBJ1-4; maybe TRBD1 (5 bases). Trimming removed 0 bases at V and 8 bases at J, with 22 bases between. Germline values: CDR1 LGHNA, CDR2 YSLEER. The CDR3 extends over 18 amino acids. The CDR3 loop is CASSQEGWGGEWREKLFF. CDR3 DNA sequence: TGCGCCAGCAGCCAAGAGGGCTGGGGCGGAGAGTGGAGAGAAAAACTGTTTTTT.

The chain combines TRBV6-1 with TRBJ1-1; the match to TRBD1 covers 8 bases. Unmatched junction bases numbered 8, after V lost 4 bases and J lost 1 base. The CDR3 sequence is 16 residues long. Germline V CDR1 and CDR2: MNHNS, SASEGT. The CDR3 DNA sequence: TGTGCCAGCAGTGTCCACCCAGGGACAGGGAACACTGAAGCTTTCTTT. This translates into CASSVHPGTGNTEAFF.

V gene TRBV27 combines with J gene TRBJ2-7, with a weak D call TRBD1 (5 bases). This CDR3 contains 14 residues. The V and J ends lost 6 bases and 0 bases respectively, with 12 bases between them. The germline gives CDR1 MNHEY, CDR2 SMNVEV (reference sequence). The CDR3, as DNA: TGTGCCAGCAGCCAGGACATCGCCTCCTACGAGCAGTACTTC. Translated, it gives CASSQDIASYEQYF.

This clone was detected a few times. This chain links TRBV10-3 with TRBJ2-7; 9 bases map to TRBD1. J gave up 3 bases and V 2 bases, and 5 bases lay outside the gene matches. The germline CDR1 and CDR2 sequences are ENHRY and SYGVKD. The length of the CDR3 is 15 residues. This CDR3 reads CAISEPGTGIYEQYF. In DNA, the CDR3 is TGTGCCATCAGTGAGCCAGGGACAGGGATCTACGAGCAGTACTTC.